A single sample is the source of the 28 T cell receptor beta chains below, sequenced in a study. TCRdb itself ran the 5' RACE reads through MiXCR, one entry per CDR3 protein. The sample shows 10,000 to 15,000 distinct CDR3 sequences, around a quarter of them seen only once. Material: naive CD4+ T cells sorted from blood. Regarding subset: naive CD4+ T cells, CD4+CD45RA+CD25-. Receptors were obtained from a female donor with breast cancer.

This clonotype was seen a handful of times. Possible read error: a much larger clone is one base away. The gene calls are TRBV20-1 and TRBJ2-1, with 8 nucleotides matching TRBD2. The CDR3 extends over 15 amino acids. Trimming at V came to 2 bases and at J to 3 bases, leaving 6 bases not matched to a gene. Germline assignment: CDR1 DFQATT and CDR2 SNEGSKA (reference sequence). The CDR3 bases are TGCAGTGCTAGATTAGCGGGACCCATCTACAATGAGCAGTTCTTC. Residues: CSARLAGPIYNEQFF.

This clonotype was found a few times. This chain connects TRBV12-3 or TRBV12-4 to TRBJ1-1; TRBD1 matches 7 bases. Trimming cost V 5 bases and J 4 bases; bases outside gene matches: 4. The CDR3 has 13 amino acids. In DNA form, the CDR3 reads TGTGCCAGCAGTGGGCCAGGGGGCACTGAAGCTTTCTTT. Translated: CASSGPGGTEAFF.

This clonotype is medium-sized in the sample. The chain employs TRBV7-8 and TRBJ2-7; D uncertain. The germline V and J ends were trimmed by 7 bases and 4 bases, with 8 bases remaining between them. This CDR3 is built from 11 residues. Per germline, CDR1 SGHVS and CDR2 FQNEAQ. CDR3 nucleotide sequence: TGTGCCAGCACCCAAGCGTACGAGCAGTACTTC. It is translated as CASTQAYEQYF.

This clonotype was counted between two and nine times. This sequence joins TRBV5-1 and TRBJ1-1; D gene ambiguous. Trimming removed 4 bases from V and 10 bases from J, with 23 bases in between. The CDR3 sequence is 15 residues long. Germline loops: CDR1 SGHRS, CDR2 YFSETQ. The CDR3 DNA follows: TGCGCCAGCAGCCCCGCGCCGGACGTAGCCTACGGAGCTTTCTTT. Its translation is CASSPAPDVAYGAFF.

This clonotype was detected many times. The CDR3 DNA sequence: TGTGCCAGCAGTTACTCGTCTAGCGGGAGAGGTGGAGATACGCAGTATTTT. It yields the protein CASSYSSSGRGGDTQYF. The chain links TRBV6-5 to TRBJ2-3; 10 bases fit TRBD2. The length of the CDR3 is 17 residues. Germline V gene data show CDR1 as MNHEY and CDR2 as SVGAGI. V was pared by 0 bases and J by 5 bases, with 8 bases of the junction left unmatched.

About this clonotype: Possible read error: a much larger clone is one base away. This chain joins TRBV9 and TRBJ2-7; TRBD1 agrees at 10 bases. Germline V gives CDR1 SGDLS, CDR2 YYNGEE. Trimming cost V 0 bases and J 3 bases; bases outside gene matches: 3. The CDR3 is 15 residues long. In DNA form, the CDR3 reads TGTGCCAGCAGCGTAGGCGGGACAGGGGACTACGAGCAGTACGTC. Amino acids: CASSVGGTGDYEQYV.

This clonotype ranks as medium-sized. This chain connects TRBV7-6 to TRBJ1-1, with 7 bases identical to TRBD1. This CDR3 contains 14 residues. CDR1 SGHVS and CDR2 FNYEAQ come from the germline V gene. Germline trimming cut 5 bases from V and 0 bases from J; bases unmatched to any gene: 3. The CDR3 region is CASSRDSLNTEAFF. Here the CDR3 DNA reads TGTGCCAGCAGCAGGGACAGCCTGAACACTGAAGCTTTCTTT.

As for this clonotype: The missing conserved phenylalanine or tryptophan at the end of this CDR3 makes a read error likely. The chain combines TRBV6-6 with TRBJ2-7; TRBD2 matches 7 bases. The germline CDR1 and CDR2 sequences are MNHNY and SVGAGI (reference sequence). The CDR3 runs to 13 residues. With 6 bases clipped from V and 6 bases from J, the junction kept 8 bases outside the gene matches. The CDR3 nucleotides read TGTGCCAGCAGCCACCGGGGGGAAGGCGAGCAGTACCTC. It encodes CASSHRGEGEQYL.

About this clonotype: A single base separates this from a much larger clone, so it may be a read error. The chain carries TRBV6-5 and TRBJ1-4; D gene ambiguous. Trimming removed 6 bases at V and 3 bases at J, with 11 bases between. The CDR3 loop spans 14 amino acids. The germline V gene encodes CDR1 MNHEY and CDR2 SVGAGI. CDR3 protein: CASSSGAANEKLFF. The CDR3, as DNA: TGTGCCAGCAGCTCAGGCGCAGCTAATGAAAAACTGTTTTTT.

By share of the sample, this clonotype is medium-sized. This chain joins TRBV5-1 and TRBJ2-3, with unresolved D. The CDR3 is 14 residues long. CDR1 and CDR2 (germline): SGHRS, YFSETQ. The V end lost 0 bases, the J end lost 8 bases, and 13 bases lay between the germline ends. The DNA for the CDR3 is TGCGCCAGCAGCTTGGATTCACCGGGTCGTACGCAGTATTTT. Amino acid sequence: CASSLDSPGRTQYF.

This clonotype qualifies as medium-sized. The V call is TRBV28, the J call TRBJ2-4, with D perhaps TRBD1 (5 bases). V was cut by 3 bases and J by 7 bases, with 10 bases left in between. Germline values: CDR1 MDHEN, CDR2 SYDVKM. This CDR3 is 13 amino acids long. CDR3 nucleotides: TGTGCCAGCAGTTTTAGGGGTGGGAACATTCAGTACTTC. This codes for CASSFRGGNIQYF. Together with reference TRBV28 and TRBJ2-4, the CDR3 gives the full variable domain: DVKVTQSSRYLVKRTGEKVFLECVQDMDHENMFWYRQDPGLGLRLIYFSYDVKMKEKGDIPEGYSVSREKKERFSLILESASTNQTSMYLCASSFRGGNIQYFGAGTRLSVL.

CDR3 residues: CASSKPGQGWYQPQHF. DNA of the CDR3: TGTGCCAGCAGCAAGCCGGGACAGGGATGGTACCAGCCCCAGCATTTT. J is TRBJ1-5 and V is TRBV5-8; TRBD1 matches at 9 bases. Germline values: CDR1 SGHTS, CDR2 YDEGEE. The CDR3 has 16 residues. V gave up 4 bases and J gave up 7 bases; unmatched junction bases: 12.

By sample share, this clonotype is medium-sized. The CDR3 reads CSARADRNQPQHF. The DNA for the CDR3 is TGCAGTGCTAGAGCTGACAGGAATCAGCCCCAGCATTTT. The genes are TRBV20-1 and TRBJ1-5, with D maybe TRBD1 (6 bases). The CDR3 totals 13 residues. The V end was cut by 1 base, the J end by 4 bases, with 8 bases between. Looked up from germline, CDR1 is DFQATT and CDR2 is SNEGSKA (reference sequence).

In the case of this clonotype: This may arise from a read error, as a much more abundant clone is one base away. The CDR3 end shows no conserved phenylalanine or tryptophan, and so a read error is likely. The genes are TRBV29-1 and TRBJ2-1; D uncertain. CDR1 and CDR2 from the germline V gene are SQVTM and ANQGSEA. The V end was cut by 4 bases, the J end by 1 base, with 8 bases between. The CDR3 is 13 residues long. The CDR3 nucleotides are TGCAGCGTTGTACGGAGTTCCTACAATGAGCAGTTCCTC. Translation gives CSVVRSSYNEQFL.

This clonotype was seen at least ten times. The rearrangement links TRBV12-3 or TRBV12-4 to TRBJ2-1; no clear D. Trimming pared 3 bases from V and 6 bases from J, leaving 24 bases between. This CDR3 has 18 residues. CDR3 DNA sequence: TGTGCCAGCAGTTTGGCCCGACCTCAGAGCCTGACCATCAATGAGCAGTTCTTC. Translating it yields CASSLARPQSLTINEQFF.

This clonotype is classed as medium-sized (0.01 to 0.1%). The genes are TRBV20-1 and TRBJ1-5; 8 bases fit TRBD1. V was clipped by 3 bases and J by 3 bases; unmatched bases: 10. The germline V gene encodes CDR1 DFQATT and CDR2 SNEGSKA (reference sequence). This CDR3 has 16 amino acids. The CDR3 DNA sequence: TGCAGTGCTAGGGAGCCGACAGGGGCCTCCAATCAGCCCCAGCATTTT. It is translated as CSAREPTGASNQPQHF.

The rearrangement links TRBV5-1 to TRBJ2-3; TRBD2 matches 7 bases. CDR3 length: 14 amino acids. Per germline, CDR1 SGHRS and CDR2 YFSETQ. The junction had 5 bases not matched to a gene; V was cut back by 3 bases and J by 4 bases. The CDR3: CASSSLGGADTQYF. Written as DNA, the CDR3 is TGCGCCAGCAGCTCCCTGGGGGGGGCAGATACGCAGTATTTT.

The chain is built from TRBV12-3 or TRBV12-4 and TRBJ2-7; 7 bases line up with TRBD1. Trimming at V came to 5 bases and at J to 0 bases, leaving 4 bases not matched to a gene. The CDR3 is 14 residues long. The CDR3 region is CASSKNRGSYEQYF. DNA for the CDR3: TGTGCCAGCAGTAAGAACAGGGGCTCCTACGAGCAGTACTTC.

This clonotype is labeled medium-sized (0.01 to 0.1%). The rearrangement links TRBV5-1 to TRBJ2-7; 7 positions agree with TRBD1. Germline loops: CDR1 SGHRS, CDR2 YFSETQ. CDR3 length: 15 residues. J was trimmed by 6 bases and V by 1 base; bases with no gene match: 10. The CDR3 region has the DNA TGCGCCAGCAGCTTGACGGGTACAGGGGTATCCGAGCAGTACTTC. It yields the protein CASSLTGTGVSEQYF.

A remark on this clonotype: Germline and junction disagree at one end, which may indicate a read error. This rearrangement joins TRBV6-5 to TRBJ2-1; the match to TRBD1 covers 9 bases. From germline, CDR1 is MNHEY and CDR2 SVGAGI. This CDR3 is built from 13 residues. DNA of the CDR3: TGTGTCAGCCGACAGGGGGGCGGCAACGAGCAGTTCTTC. Translation gives CVSRQGGGNEQFF.

Concerning this clonotype itself: A much bigger clone sits one base away, suggesting this may be a read error. This sequence joins TRBV20-1 and TRBJ2-3; D is ambiguous. Germline CDR1 DFQATT, CDR2 SNEGSKA (reference sequence). Trimming pared 5 bases from V and 6 bases from J, leaving 9 bases between. CDR3 length equals 11 residues. The CDR3 DNA reads as TGCAGTGCTGGAGTCTGGGATACGCAGTATTTT. It yields the protein CSAGVWDTQYF.

This clonotype was counted at least ten times. The genes are TRBV7-3 and TRBJ2-5; D is ambiguous. The germline CDR1 and CDR2 sequences are SGHTA and FQGTGA. This CDR3 is 13 amino acids long. Deletions cut 5 bases from V and 1 base from J, with 8 bases between. The CDR3 loop is CASSPGLQETQYF. The CDR3 DNA follows: TGTGCCAGCAGCCCAGGCCTCCAAGAGACCCAGTACTTC.

The sample holds one count of this clonotype. A much larger clone differs from this one at a single base, so this may be a read error. The genes are TRBV20-1 and TRBJ2-1; 10 nucleotides line up with TRBD2. Germline loops: CDR1 DFQATT, CDR2 SNEGSKA (reference sequence). This CDR3 spans 15 amino acids. V lost 7 bases and J lost 9; bases outside the gene matches: 15. Here the CDR3 reads CSVVQRAGGLGEQFF. Here the CDR3 DNA reads TGCAGTGTGGTACAGCGAGCGGGAGGGCTGGGTGAGCAGTTCTTC.

There are many counts of this clonotype. The chain joins TRBV7-2 to TRBJ2-3; TRBD2 aligns across 12 bases. This CDR3 contains 16 residues. After removal of 3 bases from V and 4 bases from J, the junction contained 5 bases not matched to a gene. CDR1 is SGHTA, CDR2 FQGNSA, per germline. CDR3: CASSFRTSGIADTQYF. CDR3 bases: TGTGCCAGCAGCTTCCGGACTAGCGGGATAGCAGATACGCAGTATTTT.

By sample fraction, this clonotype is medium-sized. The chain carries TRBV20-1 and TRBJ2-7; tentatively, D is TRBD1 (6 bases). This CDR3 has 12 residues. The germline gives CDR1 DFQATT, CDR2 SNEGSKA (reference sequence). Trimming removed 3 bases from V and 3 bases from J, with 9 bases in between. This chain's CDR3 is CSARGDNYEQYF. Written as DNA, the CDR3 is TGCAGTGCTAGGGGGGACAACTACGAGCAGTACTTC.

In this sample, this clonotype is medium-sized. The rearrangement links TRBV6-1 to TRBJ1-1, with TRBD1 as a possible D gene (6 bases). The V end lost 1 base, the J end lost 0 bases, and 9 bases lay between the germline ends. CDR1 and CDR2 from the germline V gene are MNHNS and SASEGT. The CDR3 is made up of 15 amino acids. The CDR3, as DNA: TGTGCCAGCAGTGAAGGAACAGGGTTGAACACTGAAGCTTTCTTT. Its protein is CASSEGTGLNTEAFF.

This clonotype was observed many times. The chain employs TRBV4-1 and TRBJ1-1; 7 bases align to TRBD1. V shed 2 bases, J shed 0 bases, and the junction held 3 bases outside the gene matches. The germline CDR1 and CDR2 sequences are MGHRA and YSYEKL. The CDR3 is 15 residues long. The CDR3 spells CASSQQGVMNTEAFF. The CDR3 DNA sequence: TGCGCCAGCAGCCAACAGGGGGTTATGAACACTGAAGCTTTCTTT.

This clonotype was seen repeatedly, ten times or more. The V and J genes are TRBV18 and TRBJ2-6, with D hard to call. The CDR3 has 15 residues. The germline CDR1 and CDR2 sequences are KGHSH and LQKENI. V lost 2 bases and J 0 bases, leaving 5 bases between the germline ends. The CDR3 protein is CASSPSISGANVLTF. CDR3 nucleotide sequence: TGTGCCAGCTCACCAAGCATCTCTGGGGCCAACGTCCTGACTTTC.